These T cell receptor beta chains were read from a single sample in a study of cytotoxic CD8 clonotypes in ibrutinib-treated CLL. Data came from immunoSEQ multiplex PCR; TCRdb stores just in-frame clones and leaves some out. The table has about 140,000 clones, 65% to 85% seen once. The sample here was PBMCs, taken after 36 months of ibrutinib treatment. The origin of the receptors is a human donor with chronic lymphocytic leukemia. Each CDR3 is given with its conserved first and last residue. A D gene is named only where the DNA matches it firmly.

CDR3aa	v_gene	len	d_gene
CASSVTAGMTYEQYF	TRBV9	15	-
CASSFPQAVRGYGYTF	TRBV7-2	16	-
CASSYHRGLRNNEQFF	TRBV7-2	16	TRBD1
CASSTGASPPYNSPLHF	TRBV4-1	17	TRBD1
CASSERGNTEAFF	TRBV6-1	13	-
CASSIATAYNGNGYTF	TRBV19	16	-
CASSLGLNSPYEQYF	TRBV10-1	15	-
CASSPGANTEAFF	TRBV18	13	-
CASSGFSEVGGYTF	TRBV25-1	14	-
CAISESVGSSGNTIYF	TRBV10-3	16	-
CASSLILWQGAVYGYTF	TRBV5-1	17	TRBD1
CASGPGQKQYF	TRBV12-5	11	-
CASSLGGTGLSEQYF	TRBV7-2	15	TRBD1
CASSIVGLAGGNEQFF	TRBV19	16	TRBD2
CASSVTSGGASVNEQFF	TRBV5-4	17	TRBD2
CASSESDRGMNTEAFF	TRBV10-1	16	TRBD1
CASSTQGTYEQYF	TRBV18	13	-
CSAPLGEKLFF	TRBV20-1	11	-
CASSYFSRGRADTQYF	TRBV6-5	16	-
CASSSQAGAYEQYF	TRBV11-2	14	TRBD2
CASSLRGTHTEAFF	TRBV5-1	14	-
CASRDRVYEQFF	TRBV19	12	TRBD1
CASSLDAGGYNEQFF	TRBV5-1	15	TRBD2
CASTRGATYNEQFF	TRBV19	14	-
CASSQGTGGQEQYF	TRBV4-1	14	TRBD1
CASSRVAGNVDTQYF	TRBV9	15	TRBD2
CASRAGRGYNEQFF	TRBV2	14	-
CASDQGNTEAFF	TRBV10-2	12	-
CASSVMLAGGLYEQYF	TRBV6-1	16	TRBD2
CATTGDYGYTF	TRBV7-9	11	-
CASSEGRRAFF	TRBV10-1	11	-
CASSPLGARGTEAFF	TRBV18	15	-
CASSYLRDRGGVAFF	TRBV5-1	15	TRBD1
CASSLSTGTEAFF	TRBV28	13	-
CASSPIEWGGSAHEQYF	TRBV18	17	TRBD2
CASSLGGQGANEQFF	TRBV19	15	TRBD1
CASSIYLQGPGNTIYF	TRBV19	16	-
CASSKLVDSYNEQFF	TRBV19	15	-
CAIRAGAGNEQYF	TRBV10-3	13	-
CASSIDPRRTDTQYF	TRBV19	15	-
CASSLATGGSYEQYF	TRBV5-1	15	TRBD1
CASSYQTIGRNNSPLHF	TRBV5-4	17	-
CASPTENSGNTIYF	TRBV7-9	14	-
CASSLASSGLFKAFF	TRBV7-9	15	-
CASRREDSYNEQFF	TRBV5-1	14	-